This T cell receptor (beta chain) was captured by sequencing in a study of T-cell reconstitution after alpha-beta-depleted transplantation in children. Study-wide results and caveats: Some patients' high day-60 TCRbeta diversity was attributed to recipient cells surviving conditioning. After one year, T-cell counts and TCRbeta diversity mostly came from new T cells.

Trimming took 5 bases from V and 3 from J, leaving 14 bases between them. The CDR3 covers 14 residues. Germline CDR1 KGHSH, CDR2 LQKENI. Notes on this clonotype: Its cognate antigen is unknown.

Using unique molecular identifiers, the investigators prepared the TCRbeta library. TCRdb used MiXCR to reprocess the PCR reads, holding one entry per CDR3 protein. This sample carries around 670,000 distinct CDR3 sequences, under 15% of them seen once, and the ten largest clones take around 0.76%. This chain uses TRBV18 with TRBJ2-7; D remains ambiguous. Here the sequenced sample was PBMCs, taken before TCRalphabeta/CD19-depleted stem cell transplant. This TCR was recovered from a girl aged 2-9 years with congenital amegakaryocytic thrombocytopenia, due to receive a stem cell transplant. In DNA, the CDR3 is TGTGCCAGCTCAGAGTCCTCCACCGACTACGAGCAGTACTTC. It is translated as CASSESSTDYEQYF.